Below are 15 T cell receptor beta chains sequenced from a single sample in a study of patients and donors after allogeneic stem cell transplantation. TCRdb recomputed calls from the RT-PCR reads with MiXCR, one row per CDR3 protein. The data hold more than 850,000 distinct CDR3 sequences, with over 15% observed a single time. The sequencing sample was made of blood, either unsorted or a sorted T cell fraction (not recorded which). The receptors come from a human donor who was either an allogeneic HSCT recipient or a stem cell or donor lymphocyte infusion donor (not recorded which). It is not recorded whose cells these are; they may come from a transplant donor.

This clonotype came up a few times. This chain joins TRBV29-1 and TRBJ2-1, with 12 positions matching TRBD1. The junction had 7 bases not matched to a gene; V was cut back by 4 bases and J by 0 bases. CDR3 length equals 17 residues. Germline-derived CDR1 and CDR2 are SQVTM and ANQGSEA. The CDR3 region is CSVGGTGGVGSYNEQFF. The CDR3 DNA reads TGCAGCGTTGGGGGGACAGGGGGCGTCGGCTCCTACAATGAGCAGTTCTTC.

The V and J genes are TRBV2 and TRBJ2-1; 7 positions agree with TRBD1. With 5 bases clipped from V and 4 bases from J, the junction kept 8 bases outside the gene matches. Germline V gene sequence: CDR1 SNHLY, CDR2 FYNNEI. This CDR3 has 15 amino acids. The CDR3 reads CASSPSGQTYNEQFF. CDR3 coding DNA: TGTGCCAGCAGTCCTTCGGGACAGACTTACAATGAGCAGTTCTTC.

The chain carries TRBV12-3 or TRBV12-4 and TRBJ2-1; maybe TRBD2 (5 bases). The CDR3 length is 14 residues. V lost 3 bases, J lost 6 bases, and 12 bases lay in between. The CDR3 DNA follows: TGTGCCAGCAGTTTTAGGCTAGCCATCAATGAGCAGTTCTTC. Translating it yields CASSFRLAINEQFF.

V and J are TRBV24-1 and TRBJ2-1; D may be TRBD1 (5 bases). From germline, CDR1 is KGHDR and CDR2 SFDVKD. The V and J ends lost 4 bases and 2 bases respectively, with 8 bases between them. This CDR3 comprises 14 residues. The CDR3 reads CATSEGEPYNEQFF. The CDR3 coding sequence is TGTGCCACCAGTGAAGGGGAACCCTACAATGAGCAGTTCTTC.

The V call is TRBV5-1, the J call TRBJ2-1; D is ambiguous. V lost 0 bases and J lost 4, with 11 bases in between. Germline V CDR1 and CDR2: SGHRS, YFSETQ. This CDR3 is 15 amino acids long. CDR3 protein: CASSLVPGTYNEQFF. The DNA for the CDR3 is TGCGCCAGCAGCTTGGTTCCCGGTACGTACAATGAGCAGTTCTTC.

This clonotype was detected only a few times. The V call is TRBV9, the J call TRBJ2-3; 9 nucleotides align to TRBD1. The germline V gene has CDR1 SGDLS and CDR2 YYNGEE. With 4 bases clipped from V and 2 bases from J, the junction kept 8 bases outside the gene matches. The CDR3 has 16 residues. CDR3 sequence (DNA): TGTGCCAGCAGCCCAGAGGGACAGGGAAACACAGATACGCAGTATTTT. Amino acids: CASSPEGQGNTDTQYF.

This sequence joins TRBV6-2 or TRBV6-3 and TRBJ1-3; 7 bases align to TRBD1. Germline values: CDR1 MNHEY, CDR2 SVGEGT. CDR3 length: 16 amino acids. The V segment lost 5 bases and the J segment 2 bases; nucleotides outside the gene matches: 9. CDR3 sequence: CASSATRQGPGNTIYF. The CDR3 coding sequence is TGTGCCAGCAGTGCGACGCGACAGGGCCCTGGAAACACCATATATTTT.

This clonotype has at least ten counts. The CDR3 loop is CAISGGEGFYGYTF. For the CDR3, the DNA is TGTGCCATCAGTGGAGGAGAGGGTTTCTATGGCTACACCTTC. The gene calls are TRBV10-3 and TRBJ1-2; no reliable D call. The germline V gene encodes CDR1 ENHRY and CDR2 SYGVKD. V lost 4 bases and J 4 bases, leaving 13 bases between the germline ends. The CDR3 is 14 residues long.

This chain uses TRBV21-1 with TRBJ2-7. TRBV21-1 is labeled a pseudogene. The CDR3 runs to 14 residues. The CDR3 loop is CASSKETLSYEQYF. For the CDR3, the DNA is TGTGCCAGCAGCAAAGAGACACTCTCCTACGAGCAGTACTTC.

There are a few counts of this clonotype. The chain links TRBV15 to TRBJ1-1, with TRBD1 identical over 12 bases. CDR3 length: 14 amino acids. CDR1 is LNHNV and CDR2 is YYDKDF in the germline V gene (reference sequence). J was trimmed by 6 bases and V by 8 bases; bases with no gene match: 7. Written as DNA, the CDR3 is TGTGCCACCTTGCCGGGACAGGGGGCTGCTGAAGCTTTCTTT. This codes for CATLPGQGAAEAFF. Full variable domain (rest looked up from reference TRBV15 and TRBJ1-1): DAMVIQNPRYQVTQFGKPVTLSCSQTLNHNVMYWYQQKSSQAPKLLFHYYDKDFNNEADTPDNFQSRRPNTSFCFLDIRSPGLGDTAMYLCATLPGQGAAEAFFGQGTRLTVV.

This sequence joins TRBV3-1 and TRBJ1-2; D unclear. Germline values: CDR1 LGHDT, CDR2 YNNKEL (reference sequence). The length of the CDR3 is 15 residues. Deletions cut 5 bases from V and 4 bases from J, with 17 bases between. Here the CDR3 DNA reads TGTGCCAGCAGCACGCCCATTGGCGGCGTCTATGGCTACACCTTC. As protein: CASSTPIGGVYGYTF.

The CDR3 spells CASSNRQGNTGELFF. As DNA, the CDR3 is TGTGCCAGCAGCAACCGACAGGGGAACACCGGGGAGCTGTTTTTT. The V call is TRBV7-8, the J call TRBJ2-2; 7 positions agree with TRBD1. Germline V CDR1 and CDR2: SGHVS, FQNEAQ. J gave up 1 base and V 5 bases, and 4 bases lay outside the gene matches. This CDR3 is built from 15 residues.

This clonotype appeared a few times. This chain uses TRBV4-2 with TRBJ1-5; maybe TRBD1 (5 bases). Germline V lookup: CDR1 LGHNA, CDR2 YNFKEQ. Trimming stripped 6 bases from V and 1 base from J, with 7 bases between. The length of the CDR3 is 13 residues. The CDR3 DNA reads as TGTGCCAGCAGTGGGGGGAGCAATCAGCCCCAGCATTTT. Its protein product is CASSGGSNQPQHF.

V usage is TRBV6-2 or TRBV6-3 and J usage is TRBJ2-3; D is undetermined. The germline V gene has CDR1 MNHEY and CDR2 SVGEGT. There are 14 residues in the CDR3. With 3 bases removed from V and 2 bases from J, the gap between germline ends came to 9 bases. The CDR3 loop is CASSYLVNTDTQYF. The DNA for the CDR3 is TGTGCCAGCAGTTATCTCGTCAACACAGATACGCAGTATTTT.

This clonotype was seen more than once but under ten times. The chain recombines TRBV3-1 with TRBJ1-4; tentatively, D is TRBD1 (5 bases). The CDR3 length is 14 residues. V was trimmed by 3 bases and J by 10 bases, leaving 15 bases between them. CDR1 and CDR2 (germline): LGHDT, YNNKEL (reference sequence). Here the CDR3 reads CASSHNQGRGKLFF. The CDR3 nucleotides are TGTGCCAGCAGCCATAACCAGGGTCGCGGAAAACTGTTTTTT.